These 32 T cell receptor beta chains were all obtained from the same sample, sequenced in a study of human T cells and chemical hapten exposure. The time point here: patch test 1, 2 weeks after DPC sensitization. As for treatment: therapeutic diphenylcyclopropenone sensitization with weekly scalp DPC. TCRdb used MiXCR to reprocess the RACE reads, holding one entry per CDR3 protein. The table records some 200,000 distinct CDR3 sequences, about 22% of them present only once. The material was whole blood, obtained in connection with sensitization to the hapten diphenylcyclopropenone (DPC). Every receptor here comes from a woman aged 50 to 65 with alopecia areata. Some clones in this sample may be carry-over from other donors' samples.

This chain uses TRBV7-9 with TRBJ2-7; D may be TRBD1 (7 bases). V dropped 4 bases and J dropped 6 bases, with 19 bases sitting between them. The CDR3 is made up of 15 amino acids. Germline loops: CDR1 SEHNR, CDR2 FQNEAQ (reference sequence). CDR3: CASSSRGAQGSEQYF. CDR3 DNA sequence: TGTGCCAGCAGCTCCAGGGGGGCGCAGGGATCCGAGCAGTACTTC.

The CDR3 region has the DNA TGCAGCGTTGAAGAGATGTTGGGAACTGAAGCTTTCTTT. It translates to CSVEEMLGTEAFF. The chain couples TRBV29-1 to TRBJ1-1; D not certain. The CDR3 extends over 13 amino acids. Germline V lookup: CDR1 SQVTM, CDR2 ANQGSEA. The germline V and J ends were trimmed by 0 bases and 5 bases, with 10 bases remaining between them.

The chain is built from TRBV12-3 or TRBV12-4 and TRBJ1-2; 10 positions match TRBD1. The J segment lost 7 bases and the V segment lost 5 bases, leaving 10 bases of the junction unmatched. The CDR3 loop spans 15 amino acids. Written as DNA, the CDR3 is TGTGCCAGCAGTGTGGACAGGGGGAGTTTAAGTGGCTACACCTTC. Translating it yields CASSVDRGSLSGYTF.

The CDR3 protein is CASSLAGQSYNEQFF. As DNA, the CDR3 is TGTGCCAGCAGCTTAGCGGGACAGTCCTACAATGAGCAGTTCTTC. The chain uses TRBV7-2 and TRBJ2-1; 7 bases line up with TRBD1. Unmatched junction bases numbered 0, after V lost 0 bases and J lost 1 base. This CDR3 spans 15 amino acids. Germline V gene lookup returns CDR1 SGHTA and CDR2 FQGNSA.

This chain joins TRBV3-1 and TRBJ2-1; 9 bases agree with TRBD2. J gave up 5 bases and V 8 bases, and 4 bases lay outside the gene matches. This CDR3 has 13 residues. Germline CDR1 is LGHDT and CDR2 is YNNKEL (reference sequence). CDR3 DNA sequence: TGTGCCAGCGAAGCGGGAGGCAACAATGAGCAGTTCTTC. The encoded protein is CASEAGGNNEQFF.

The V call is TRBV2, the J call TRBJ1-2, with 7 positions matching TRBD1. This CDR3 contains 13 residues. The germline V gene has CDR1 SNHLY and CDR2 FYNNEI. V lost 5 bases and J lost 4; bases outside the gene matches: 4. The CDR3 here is CASSRDSAYGYTF. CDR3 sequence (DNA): TGTGCCAGCAGTAGGGACAGCGCCTATGGCTACACCTTC. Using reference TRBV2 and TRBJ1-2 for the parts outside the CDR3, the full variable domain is EPEVTQTPSHQVTQMGQEVILRCVPISNHLYFYWYRQILGQKVEFLVSFYNNEISEKSEIFDDQFSVERPDGSNFTLKIRSTKLEDSAMYFCASSRDSAYGYTFGSGTRLTVV.

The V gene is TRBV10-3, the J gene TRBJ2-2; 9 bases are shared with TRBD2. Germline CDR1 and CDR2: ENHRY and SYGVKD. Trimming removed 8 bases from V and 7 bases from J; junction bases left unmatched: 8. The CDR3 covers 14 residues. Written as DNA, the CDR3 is TGTGCCATCCGGCGGGAGGGGGACGGCGGGGAGCTGTTTTTT. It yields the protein CAIRREGDGGELFF.

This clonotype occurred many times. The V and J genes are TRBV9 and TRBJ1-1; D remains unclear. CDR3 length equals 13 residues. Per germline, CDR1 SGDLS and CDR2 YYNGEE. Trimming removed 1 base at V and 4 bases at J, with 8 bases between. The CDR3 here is CASSVRVSTEAFF. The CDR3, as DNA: TGTGCCAGCAGCGTAAGGGTGAGCACTGAAGCTTTCTTT.

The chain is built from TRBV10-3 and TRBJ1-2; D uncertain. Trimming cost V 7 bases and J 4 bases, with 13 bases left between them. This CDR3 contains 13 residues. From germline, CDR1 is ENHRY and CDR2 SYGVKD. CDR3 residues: CAIKGDRAYGYTF. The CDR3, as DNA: TGTGCCATCAAGGGTGACCGAGCCTATGGCTACACCTTC.

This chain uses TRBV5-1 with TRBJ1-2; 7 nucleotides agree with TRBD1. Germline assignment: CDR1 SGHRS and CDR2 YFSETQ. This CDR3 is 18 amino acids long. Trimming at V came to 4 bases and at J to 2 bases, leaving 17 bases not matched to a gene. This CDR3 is CASSRIGTDLAGNYGYTF. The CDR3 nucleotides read TGCGCCAGCAGCAGAATTGGGACAGACTTGGCGGGAAACTATGGCTACACCTTC.

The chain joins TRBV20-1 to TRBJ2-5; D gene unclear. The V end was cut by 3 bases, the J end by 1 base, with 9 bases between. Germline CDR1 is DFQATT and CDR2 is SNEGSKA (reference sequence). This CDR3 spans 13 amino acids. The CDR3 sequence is CSASGEFQETQYF. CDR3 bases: TGCAGTGCTAGTGGCGAGTTCCAAGAGACCCAGTACTTC.

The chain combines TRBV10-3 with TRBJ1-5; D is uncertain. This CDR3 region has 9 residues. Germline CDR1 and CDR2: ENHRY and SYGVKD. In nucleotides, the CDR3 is TGTGTCCATCACCAGCCCCAGCATTTT. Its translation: CVHHQPQHF.

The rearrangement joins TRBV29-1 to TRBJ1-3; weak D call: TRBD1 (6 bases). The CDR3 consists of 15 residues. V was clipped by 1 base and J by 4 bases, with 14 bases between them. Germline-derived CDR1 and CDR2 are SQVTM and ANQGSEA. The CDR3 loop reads CSVEGTVVEGNTIYF. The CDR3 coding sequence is TGCAGCGTTGAAGGGACAGTCGTTGAAGGAAACACCATATATTTT.

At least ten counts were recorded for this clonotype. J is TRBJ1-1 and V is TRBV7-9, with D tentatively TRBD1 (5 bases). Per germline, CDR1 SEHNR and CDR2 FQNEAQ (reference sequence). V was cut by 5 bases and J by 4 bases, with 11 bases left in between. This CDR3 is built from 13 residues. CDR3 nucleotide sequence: TGTGCCAGCAGCCGCCAAGGGGTCACTGAAGCTTTCTTT. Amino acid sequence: CASSRQGVTEAFF. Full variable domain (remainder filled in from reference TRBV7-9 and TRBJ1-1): DTGVSQNPRHKITKRGQNVTFRCDPISEHNRLYWYRQTLGQGPEFLTYFQNEAQLEKSRLLSDRFSAERPKGSFSTLEIQRTEQGDSAMYLCASSRQGVTEAFFGQGTRLTVV.

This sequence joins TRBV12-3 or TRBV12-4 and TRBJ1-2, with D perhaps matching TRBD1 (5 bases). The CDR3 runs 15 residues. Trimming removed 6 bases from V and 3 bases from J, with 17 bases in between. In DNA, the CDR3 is TGTGCCAGCAGGGCCTATGGGTGGGGCGACTATGGCTACACCTTC. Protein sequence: CASRAYGWGDYGYTF.

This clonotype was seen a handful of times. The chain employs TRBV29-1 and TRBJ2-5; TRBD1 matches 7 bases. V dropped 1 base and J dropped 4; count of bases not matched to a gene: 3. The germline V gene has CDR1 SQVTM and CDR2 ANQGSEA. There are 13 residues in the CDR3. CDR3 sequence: CSVEGQGIETQYF. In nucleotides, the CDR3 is TGCAGCGTTGAAGGACAGGGAATAGAGACCCAGTACTTC. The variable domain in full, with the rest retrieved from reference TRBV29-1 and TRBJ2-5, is SAVISQKPSRDICQRGTSLTIQCQVDSQVTMMFWYRQQPGQSLTLIATANQGSEATYESGFVIDKFPISRPNLTFSTLTVSNMSPEDSSIYLCSVEGQGIETQYFGPGTRLLVL.

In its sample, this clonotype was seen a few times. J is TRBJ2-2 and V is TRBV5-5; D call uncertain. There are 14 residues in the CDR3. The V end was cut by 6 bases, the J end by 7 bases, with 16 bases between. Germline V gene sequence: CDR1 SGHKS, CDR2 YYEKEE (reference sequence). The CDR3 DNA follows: TGTGCCAGCACCAGAGGTTCTCGCCTCGGGGAGCTGTTTTTT. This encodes CASTRGSRLGELFF.

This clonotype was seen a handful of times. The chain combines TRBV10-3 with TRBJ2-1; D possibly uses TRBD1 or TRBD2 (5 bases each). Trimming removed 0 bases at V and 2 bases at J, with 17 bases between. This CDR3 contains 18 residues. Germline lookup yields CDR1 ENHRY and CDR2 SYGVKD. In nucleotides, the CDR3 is TGTGCCATCAGTGAGTCGTATACAGGAGCGGCCCCCTACAATGAGCAGTTCTTC. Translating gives CAISESYTGAAPYNEQFF.

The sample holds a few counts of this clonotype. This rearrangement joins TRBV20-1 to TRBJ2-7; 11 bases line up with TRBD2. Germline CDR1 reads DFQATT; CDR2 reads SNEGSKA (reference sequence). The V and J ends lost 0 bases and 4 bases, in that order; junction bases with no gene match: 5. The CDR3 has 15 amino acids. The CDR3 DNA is TGCAGTGCTAGAGAACTAGCGGGAGTCGCTTACGAGCAGTACTTC. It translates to CSARELAGVAYEQYF.

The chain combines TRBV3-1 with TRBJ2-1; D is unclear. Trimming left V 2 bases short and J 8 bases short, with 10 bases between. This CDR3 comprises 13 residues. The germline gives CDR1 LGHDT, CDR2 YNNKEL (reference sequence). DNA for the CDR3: TGTGCCAGCAGCCAACAAGGGCGGCATGAGCAGTTCTTC. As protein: CASSQQGRHEQFF.

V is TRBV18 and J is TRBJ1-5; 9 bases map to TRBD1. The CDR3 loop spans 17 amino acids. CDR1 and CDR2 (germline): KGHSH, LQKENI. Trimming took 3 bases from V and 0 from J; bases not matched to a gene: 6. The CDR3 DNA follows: TGTGCCAGCTCACCCGGCACAGGGGGCTTTAGCAATCAGCCCCAGCATTTT. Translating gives CASSPGTGGFSNQPQHF.

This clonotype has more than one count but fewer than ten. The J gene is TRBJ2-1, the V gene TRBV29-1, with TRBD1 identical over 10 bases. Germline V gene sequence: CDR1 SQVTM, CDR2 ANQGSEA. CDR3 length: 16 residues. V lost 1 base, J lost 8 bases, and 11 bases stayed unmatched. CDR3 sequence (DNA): TGCAGCGTTGAAGCATTTCAGGACAGGGGGATTGATGAGCAGTTCTTC. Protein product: CSVEAFQDRGIDEQFF.

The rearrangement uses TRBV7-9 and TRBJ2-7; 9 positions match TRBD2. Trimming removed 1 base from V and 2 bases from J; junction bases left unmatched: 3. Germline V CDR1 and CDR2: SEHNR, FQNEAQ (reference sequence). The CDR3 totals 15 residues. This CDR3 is CASSLGLAGTYEQYF. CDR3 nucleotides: TGTGCCAGCAGCTTAGGCCTAGCGGGAACCTACGAGCAGTACTTC.

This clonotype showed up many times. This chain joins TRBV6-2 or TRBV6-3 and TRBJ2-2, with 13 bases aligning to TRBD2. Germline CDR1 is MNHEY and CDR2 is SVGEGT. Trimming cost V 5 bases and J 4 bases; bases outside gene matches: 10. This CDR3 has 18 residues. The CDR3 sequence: CASSPGLAGWLSTGELFF. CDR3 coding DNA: TGTGCCAGCAGTCCGGGACTAGCGGGATGGTTGAGCACCGGGGAGCTGTTTTTT.

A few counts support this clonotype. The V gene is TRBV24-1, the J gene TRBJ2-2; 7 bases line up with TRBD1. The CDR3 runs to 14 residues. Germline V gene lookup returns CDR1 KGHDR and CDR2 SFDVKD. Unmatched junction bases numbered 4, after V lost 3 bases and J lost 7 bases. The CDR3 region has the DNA TGTGCCACCAGTGATCCGACAGGGCTCGGGGAGCTGTTTTTT. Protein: CATSDPTGLGELFF.

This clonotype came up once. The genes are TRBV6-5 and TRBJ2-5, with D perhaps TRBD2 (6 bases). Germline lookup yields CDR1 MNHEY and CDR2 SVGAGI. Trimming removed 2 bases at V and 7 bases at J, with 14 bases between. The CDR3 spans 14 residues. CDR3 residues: CASSYAGLRGTQYF. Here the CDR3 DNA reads TGTGCCAGCAGTTACGCGGGACTCCGTGGGACCCAGTACTTC.

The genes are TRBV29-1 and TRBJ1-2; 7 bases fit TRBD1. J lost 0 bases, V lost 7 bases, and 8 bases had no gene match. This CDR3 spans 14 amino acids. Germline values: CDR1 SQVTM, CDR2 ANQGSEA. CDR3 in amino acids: CSGATTGANYGYTF. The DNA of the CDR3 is TGCAGCGGCGCCACCACAGGGGCTAACTATGGCTACACCTTC.

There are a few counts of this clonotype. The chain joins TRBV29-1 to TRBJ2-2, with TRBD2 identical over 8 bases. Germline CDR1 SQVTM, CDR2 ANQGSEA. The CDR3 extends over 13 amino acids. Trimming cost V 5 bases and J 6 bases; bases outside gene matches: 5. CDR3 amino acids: CSVLLAGAGELFF. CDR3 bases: TGCAGCGTTCTCCTAGCGGGCGCCGGGGAGCTGTTTTTT.

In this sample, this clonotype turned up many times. Here the CDR3 DNA reads TGCAGTGCCAAGACGTCCTACAATGAGCAGTTCTTC. It specifies CSAKTSYNEQFF. This chain links TRBV20-1 with TRBJ2-1; D unclear. V was shortened by 6 bases and J by 1 base, with 7 bases between the two germline ends. The CDR3 loop spans 12 amino acids. CDR1 is DFQATT and CDR2 is SNEGSKA in the germline V gene (reference sequence).

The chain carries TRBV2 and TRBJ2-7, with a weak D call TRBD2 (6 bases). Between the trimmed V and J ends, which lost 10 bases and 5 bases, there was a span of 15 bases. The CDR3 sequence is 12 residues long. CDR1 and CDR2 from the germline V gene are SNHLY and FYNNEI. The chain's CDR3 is CATHGGLDEQYF. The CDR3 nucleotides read TGTGCCACCCACGGGGGTCTGGACGAGCAGTACTTC.

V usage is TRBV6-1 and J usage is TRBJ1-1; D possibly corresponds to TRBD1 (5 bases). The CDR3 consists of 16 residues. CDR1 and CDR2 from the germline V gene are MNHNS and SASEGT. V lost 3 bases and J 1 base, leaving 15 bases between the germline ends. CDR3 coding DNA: TGTGCCAGCAGTGATAGGGGCAGCCCGGAGAACACTGAAGCTTTCTTT. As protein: CASSDRGSPENTEAFF.

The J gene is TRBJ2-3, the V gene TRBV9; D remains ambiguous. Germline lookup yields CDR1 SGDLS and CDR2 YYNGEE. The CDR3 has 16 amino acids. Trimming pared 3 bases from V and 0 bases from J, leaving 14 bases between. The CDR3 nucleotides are TGTGCCAGCAGCGCCCTGGGGTCCCCCAGCACAGATACGCAGTATTTT. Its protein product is CASSALGSPSTDTQYF. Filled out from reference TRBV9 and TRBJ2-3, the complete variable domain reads DSGVTQTPKHLITATGQRVTLRCSPRSGDLSVYWYQQSLDQGLQFLIQYYNGEERAKGNILERFSAQQFPDLHSELNLSSLELGDSALYFCASSALGSPSTDTQYFGPGTRLTVL.